The 3 T cell receptor beta chains reported below all come from one sample, sequenced in a study of cytomegalovirus exposure and HLA in healthy donors. Primers for the PCR totalled 60 Vbeta and 13 Jbeta. Data came from immunoSEQ multiplex PCR; TCRdb stores just in-frame clones and leaves some out. The sample holds around 140,000 clones, approximately 72% seen once. The material sequenced was PBMCs. These receptors were obtained from a woman between 55 and 75 years old in good health and CMV-seronegative.

This chain connects TRBV9 to TRBJ2-3, with a weak D call TRBD2 (5 bases). V lost 2 bases, J lost 5 bases, and 15 bases lay in between. CDR1 is SGDLS, CDR2 YYNGEE, per germline. The CDR3 consists of 15 residues. CDR3 residues: CASSVGPPGRDTQYF. CDR3 nucleotide sequence: TGTGCCAGCAGCGTTGGCCCCCCGGGGAGAGATACGCAGTATTTT.

J is TRBJ1-4 and V is TRBV2; D is unresolved. Germline CDR1 reads SNHLY; CDR2 reads FYNNEI. V gave up 6 bases and J gave up 5 bases, with 13 bases separating them. The CDR3 covers 14 residues. In DNA form, the CDR3 reads TGTGCCAGCAGGTTCAGTCGGGGAAATGAAAAACTGTTTTTT. Translating it yields CASRFSRGNEKLFF.

This clone appeared once. The CDR3 sequence: CASSIRVGETQYF. In DNA, the CDR3 is TGTGCCAGTAGTATCAGGGTGGGAGAGACCCAGTACTTC. The chain couples TRBV19 to TRBJ2-5; a weak D match, TRBD1 (5 bases). The CDR3 length is 13 residues. Germline V lookup: CDR1 LNHDA, CDR2 SQIVND (reference sequence). Trimming took off 3 bases at V and 4 bases at J, with 9 bases between the two ends. The full variable domain, completed using reference TRBV19 and TRBJ2-5, is DGGITQSPKYLFRKEGQNVTLSCEQNLNHDAMYWYRQDPGQGLRLIYYSQIVNDFQKGDIAEGYSVSREKKESFPLTVTSAQKNPTAFYLCASSIRVGETQYFGPGTRLLVL.